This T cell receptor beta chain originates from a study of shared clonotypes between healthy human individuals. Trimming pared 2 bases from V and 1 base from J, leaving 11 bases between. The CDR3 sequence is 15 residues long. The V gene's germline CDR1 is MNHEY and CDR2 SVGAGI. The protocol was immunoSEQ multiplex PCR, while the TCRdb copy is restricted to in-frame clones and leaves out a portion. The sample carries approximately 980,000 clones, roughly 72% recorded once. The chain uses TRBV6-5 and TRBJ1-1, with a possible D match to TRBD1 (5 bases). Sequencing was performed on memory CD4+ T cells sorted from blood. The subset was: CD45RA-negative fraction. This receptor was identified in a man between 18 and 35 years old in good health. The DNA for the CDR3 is TGTGCCAGCAGTTACGAACGACAGACGAACACTGAAGCTTTCTTT. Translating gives CASSYERQTNTEAFF.